This T cell receptor (beta chain) was identified during a study of OX40 agonist ivuxolimab in advanced cancers. Study background: Hepatocellular carcinoma, melanoma, renal cell or head and neck cancer affected the dose-escalation patients.

At baseline, cycle 4 day 1, and cycle 7 day 1, blood was sampled. Clones were sequenced by immunoSEQ multiplex PCR, and TCRdb holds only the in-frame ones, with some missing. The data hold 65,000 to 95,000 clones, with around four fifths observed a single time. Sequences were derived from CD4+ or CD8+ T cells sorted from blood, sampled in a trial of the OX40 agonist ivuxolimab. The origin of this receptor is an adult with an advanced solid tumor such as melanoma, head and neck, liver or kidney cancer.

CDR3 nucleotide sequence: TGTGCCAGCAGTGACGTTAGACTGGTAGGCAGGGAGACCCAGTACTTC. This translates into CASSDVRLVGRETQYF. The chain carries TRBV6-4 and TRBJ2-5; D is uncertain. Germline V gene lookup returns CDR1 MRHNA and CDR2 SNTAGT. CDR3 length equals 16 residues. V shed 2 bases and J shed 5 bases, with 18 bases lying between them.